The 21 T cell receptor beta chains below come from one sample, sequenced in a study of blood T cell repertoires in COVID-19. Clones were read by immunoSEQ multiplex PCR, and TCRdb kept only the in-frame ones, dropping some. The sample has 80,000 or so clones, roughly 77% seen once. The source material was peripheral blood. The receptors were sampled from a man aged 50-60 years with active or convalescent COVID-19.

The rearrangement joins TRBV10-3 to TRBJ2-1; 11 bases are a match to TRBD2. This CDR3 is built from 19 residues. Per the germline V gene, CDR1 is ENHRY and CDR2 is SYGVKD. Trimming at V came to 3 bases and at J to 2 bases, leaving 12 bases not matched to a gene. The CDR3 bases are TGTGCCATCAGTGACAGCCTAGCGGGGGGAGGGGACACCTACAATGAGCAGTTCTTC. It codes for CAISDSLAGGGDTYNEQFF.

The CDR3 region has the DNA TGTGCCAGCAGCACGGGACTAGCGGAACAAGAGACCCAGTACTTC. As protein: CASSTGLAEQETQYF. The J gene is TRBJ2-5, the V gene TRBV4-2, with TRBD2 matching 11 bases. Germline-derived CDR1 and CDR2 are LGHNA and YNFKEQ. CDR3 size: 15 residues. With 5 bases clipped from V and 2 bases from J, the junction kept 4 bases outside the gene matches.

This clone was seen many times. The chain has TRBV7-2 and TRBJ1-3; 12 bases match TRBD1. Unmatched junction bases numbered 5, after V lost 2 bases and J lost 0 bases. CDR1 and CDR2 (germline): SGHTA, FQGNSA. This CDR3 contains 18 residues. In DNA, the CDR3 is TGTGCCAGCAGCTTACCGGGACAGGGGGCCCCCTCTGGAAACACCATATATTTT. Translation: CASSLPGQGAPSGNTIYF. Complete variable domain (other parts from reference TRBV7-2 and TRBJ1-3): GAGVSQSPSNKVTEKGKDVELRCDPISGHTALYWYRQSLGQGLEFLIYFQGNSAPDKSGLPSDRFSAERTGGSVSTLTIQRTQQEDSAVYLCASSLPGQGAPSGNTIYFGEGSWLTVV.

The chain is built from TRBV7-9 and TRBJ2-7; 8 bases fit TRBD1. The CDR3 runs to 14 residues. V lost 3 bases and J lost 2; bases outside the gene matches: 3. The germline gives CDR1 SEHNR, CDR2 FQNEAQ (reference sequence). The CDR3 here is CASSFWDRPYEQYF. The CDR3 DNA is TGTGCCAGCAGCTTTTGGGACAGGCCCTACGAGCAGTACTTC. The full variable domain, its missing parts supplied by reference TRBV7-9 and TRBJ2-7, is DTGVSQNPRHKITKRGQNVTFRCDPISEHNRLYWYRQTLGQGPEFLTYFQNEAQLEKSRLLSDRFSAERPKGSFSTLEIQRTEQGDSAMYLCASSFWDRPYEQYFGPGTRLTVT.

This rearrangement joins TRBV4-1 to TRBJ1-6, with TRBD1 as a possible D gene (5 bases). V lost 1 base and J 2 bases, leaving 12 bases between the germline ends. The CDR3 is made up of 17 amino acids. CDR1 is MGHRA, CDR2 YSYEKL, per germline. This CDR3 reads CASSQGEGSTYNSPLHF. CDR3 coding DNA: TGCGCCAGCAGCCAAGGGGAGGGGAGCACCTATAATTCACCCCTCCACTTT.

V and J are TRBV27 and TRBJ1-3; D is ambiguous. The V gene lost 7 bases and the J gene lost 0 bases, with 16 bases spanning the gap. There are 16 residues in the CDR3. Per germline, CDR1 MNHEY and CDR2 SMNVEV (reference sequence). The CDR3 loop is CASTLTDPSSGNTIYF. CDR3 bases: TGTGCCAGCACCTTGACCGATCCTAGCTCTGGAAACACCATATATTTT.

The V and J genes are TRBV6-5 and TRBJ1-6; D unclear. V lost 0 bases, J lost 7 bases, and 4 bases lay in between. In germline, CDR1 is MNHEY, CDR2 SVGAGI. This CDR3 has 13 amino acids. CDR3 in DNA: TGTGCCAGCAGTTACTCGCGGAATTCACCCCTCCACTTT. Its translation is CASSYSRNSPLHF.

This chain connects TRBV6-5 to TRBJ1-1, with a weak D call TRBD1 (5 bases). Trimming pared 8 bases from V and 1 base from J, leaving 11 bases between. Germline CDR1 is MNHEY and CDR2 is SVGAGI. This CDR3 comprises 13 residues. The DNA of the CDR3 is TGTGCCAGCGCGACAGCGACGAACACTGAAGCTTTCTTT. Encoded protein: CASATATNTEAFF.

This clone was observed a single time. The chain links TRBV5-1 to TRBJ2-3, with a weak D call TRBD1 (5 bases). V lost 7 bases to trimming and J lost 0 bases, with 12 bases between them. Germline V lookup: CDR1 SGHRS, CDR2 YFSETQ. The CDR3 totals 14 residues. DNA of the CDR3: TGCGCCAGCCGCTCCACAGGTAGCACAGATACGCAGTATTTT. Encoded protein: CASRSTGSTDTQYF. Filled out from reference TRBV5-1 and TRBJ2-3, the complete variable domain reads KAGVTQTPRYLIKTRGQQVTLSCSPISGHRSVSWYQQTPGQGLQFLFEYFSETQRNKGNFPGRFSGRQFSNSRSEMNVSTLELGDSALYLCASRSTGSTDTQYFGPGTRLTVL.

The chain recombines TRBV9 with TRBJ2-1, with TRBD2 identical over 11 bases. With V trimmed by 4 bases and J by 4 bases, 10 bases remained unmatched. This CDR3 is 17 amino acids long. Germline CDR1 reads SGDLS; CDR2 reads YYNGEE. CDR3 amino acids: CASSPQSSGGRYNEQFF. The DNA for the CDR3 is TGTGCCAGCAGCCCGCAGTCTAGCGGGGGGCGTTACAATGAGCAGTTCTTC.

CDR3 amino acids: CASSLDRGKEKLFF. The CDR3 nucleotides are TGTGCCAGCAGCTTAGACAGGGGTAAAGAAAAACTGTTTTTT. The gene calls are TRBV7-2 and TRBJ1-4, with 7 bases matching TRBD1. There are 14 residues in the CDR3. CDR1 SGHTA and CDR2 FQGNSA come from the germline V gene. With 1 base clipped from V and 8 bases from J, the junction kept 4 bases outside the gene matches.

In its sample, this clone was seen once. V usage is TRBV18 and J usage is TRBJ1-2, with D possibly TRBD1 on 5 matching bases. Germline V CDR1 and CDR2: KGHSH, LQKENI. CDR3 length equals 15 residues. V was cut by 2 bases and J by 2 bases, with 12 bases left in between. CDR3 bases: TGTGCCAGCTCACCAACAGGTCCCGGGAACTATGGCTACACCTTC. This sequence encodes CASSPTGPGNYGYTF.

The CDR3 region is CAWSDRGNTIYF. The CDR3 coding sequence is TGTGCCTGGAGCGACAGGGGAAACACCATATATTTT. This chain links TRBV30 with TRBJ1-3; a possible D gene is TRBD1 (6 bases). V was trimmed by 3 bases and J by 4 bases, leaving 7 bases between them. Germline values: CDR1 GTSNPN, CDR2 SVGIG (reference sequence). The CDR3 has 12 residues. Complete variable domain (other parts from reference TRBV30 and TRBJ1-3): SQTIHQWPATLVQPVGSPLSLECTVEGTSNPNLYWYRQAAGRGLQLLFYSVGIGQISSEVPQNLSASRPQDRQFILSSKKLLLSDSGFYLCAWSDRGNTIYFGEGSWLTVV.

Only a few counts were recorded for this clone. The chain links TRBV11-2 to TRBJ1-2, with D perhaps matching TRBD1 (6 bases). V lost 3 bases, J lost 4 bases, and 12 bases lay in between. This CDR3 is built from 14 residues. Germline V CDR1 and CDR2: SGHAT, FQNNGV. For the CDR3, the DNA is TGTGCCAGCAGCTTGAACTCAGGGGCCTATGGCTACACCTTC. As protein: CASSLNSGAYGYTF.

The rearrangement uses TRBV6-5 and TRBJ2-3; D perhaps matches TRBD2 (6 bases). CDR1 and CDR2 from the germline V gene are MNHEY and SVGAGI. The V and J ends lost 6 bases and 3 bases respectively, with 13 bases between them. The CDR3 length is 14 residues. CDR3 in amino acids: CASSYGEATDTQYF. The DNA for the CDR3 is TGTGCCAGCAGCTACGGGGAGGCGACAGATACGCAGTATTTT.

This chain connects TRBV10-1 to TRBJ2-3; D is possibly TRBD2 (5 bases). V gave up 0 bases and J gave up 5 bases, with 15 bases separating them. This CDR3 spans 16 amino acids. Germline V lookup: CDR1 WNHNN, CDR2 SYGVQD (reference sequence). The CDR3 DNA reads TGCGCCAGCAGTGAGTCGAGGGCTAGCAGAGAAGATACGCAGTATTTT. Residues: CASSESRASREDTQYF.

The CDR3, as DNA: TGTGCCAGCAGTCTTGGGACTGGCTCCTACGAGCAGTACTTC. Translated: CASSLGTGSYEQYF. V and J are TRBV3-1 (or the pseudogene TRBV3-2) and TRBJ2-7; D is perhaps TRBD2 (6 bases). V was clipped by 6 bases and J by 0 bases, with 12 bases between them. There are 14 residues in the CDR3. The V gene's germline CDR1 is LGHDT and CDR2 YNNKEL (reference sequence).

This chain joins TRBV7-9 and TRBJ2-1; 7 positions agree with TRBD2. Trimming took 5 bases from V and 3 from J; bases not matched to a gene: 13. The CDR3 extends over 17 amino acids. Germline V gene sequence: CDR1 SEHNR, CDR2 FQNEAQ (reference sequence). Written as DNA, the CDR3 is TGTGCCAGCAGCCGCCGGGCTAGCGGCGACATCTACAATGAGCAGTTCTTC. Protein product: CASSRRASGDIYNEQFF.

The chain is built from TRBV7-8 and TRBJ1-1; the D is unclear. This CDR3 region has 12 residues. From germline, CDR1 is SGHVS and CDR2 FQNEAQ. With 1 base removed from V and 5 bases from J, the gap between germline ends came to 5 bases. The DNA for the CDR3 is TGTGCCAGCAGCTTAGTAGCGACTGAAGCTTTCTTT. Encoded protein: CASSLVATEAFF.

This sequence joins TRBV13 and TRBJ2-2; 7 nucleotides align to TRBD2. J lost 2 bases, V lost 8 bases, and 2 bases had no gene match. The germline V gene has CDR1 PRHDT and CDR2 FYEKMQ (reference sequence). This CDR3 is built from 13 residues. The DNA of the CDR3 is TGTGCCAGCCAGGGACTAAACACCGGGGAGCTGTTTTTT. Translation: CASQGLNTGELFF.

The chain recombines TRBV5-1 with TRBJ2-2, with D hard to call. Trimming took 0 bases from V and 0 from J, leaving 6 bases between them. The germline V gene has CDR1 SGHRS and CDR2 YFSETQ. The CDR3 extends over 15 amino acids. The CDR3 reads CASSLGAANTGELFF. CDR3 DNA sequence: TGCGCCAGCAGCTTGGGGGCAGCGAACACCGGGGAGCTGTTTTTT.